This T cell receptor beta chain was sequenced in a study of post-analysis software for immune sequencing data. Study background: Some patients lacked subtype; others had relapsing-remitting, secondary progressive or progressive-relapsing disease. Study-level points and caveats: In patients, a few TRBV segments were more frequent than in controls, with TRBV5-6, TRBV5-1 and TRBV20-1 among them. Multiple sclerosis was associated with a significant reduction in normalized Chao1 diversity relative to controls.

Carried by the TCR beta cDNA libraries were unique molecular identifiers. Input populations of roughly 1 to 11 million T cells gave rise to approximately 500,000 cDNA molecules. TCRdb fed the PCR reads into MiXCR, producing one record per CDR3 protein. The data show hundreds of thousands of distinct CDR3 sequences, approximately 46% seen once. This CDR3 comprises 15 residues. The V segment lost 6 bases and the J segment 8 bases; nucleotides outside the gene matches: 11. Germline CDR1 and CDR2: ENHRY and SYGVKD. On this clonotype itself: Its target is not known.

Specimen: blood. This rearrangement joins TRBV10-3 to TRBJ2-1, with 9 bases matching TRBD1. This clonotype was obtained from a girl aged 10-17 years with multiple sclerosis. CDR3 bases: TGTGCCATCAGCCGGACAGGGGAATATGGCGATGAGCAGTTCTTC. Its protein is CAISRTGEYGDEQFF.